A selection of T cell receptor beta chains follows, all from one sample in a study of blood T cell repertoires in COVID-19. Clones were sequenced by immunoSEQ multiplex PCR, and TCRdb holds only the in-frame ones, with some missing. This sample has roughly 140,000 clones; just under 90% occur once, and the top ten carry roughly 4%. The sample comprised peripheral blood. The source of these receptors is a woman between 40 and 50 years old with acute or convalescent COVID-19. Both conserved end residues are part of each CDR3. Each record gives: J gene, V gene, D gene, clone size, CDR3 DNA, CDR3 protein. A D gene is named only where the DNA matches it firmly. A clone size is listed for some rows: how often the clone was seen (once, few, many), or a class if it is expanded.

j_gene: TRBJ1-5; v_gene: TRBV3-1/TRBV3-2; d_gene: .; abundance: .; CDR3nt: TGTGCCAGCAGCCCTTTCTTGAATCAGCCCCAGCATTTT; CDR3aa: CASSPFLNQPQHF
j_gene: TRBJ2-1; v_gene: TRBV11-3; d_gene: TRBD2; abundance: .; CDR3nt: TGTGCCAGCAGCTCCACCCGGACTAGCCTTGAGCAGTTCTTC; CDR3aa: CASSSTRTSLEQFF
j_gene: TRBJ2-1; v_gene: TRBV7-2; d_gene: .; abundance: once; CDR3nt: TGTGCCAGCAGCTTCCCCGCGGGACAGCGGGACAATGAGCAGTTCTTC; CDR3aa: CASSFPAGQRDNEQFF
j_gene: TRBJ1-2; v_gene: TRBV11-2; d_gene: .; abundance: .; CDR3nt: TGTGCCAGCAGCTTAGAGGGGAGGGGGTTCCTCTTC; CDR3aa: CASSLEGRGFLF
j_gene: TRBJ1-2; v_gene: TRBV4-3; d_gene: .; abundance: .; CDR3nt: TGCGCCAGCAGCCAAGAAGCAGGGTCGTATGGCTACACCTTC; CDR3aa: CASSQEAGSYGYTF
j_gene: TRBJ1-3; v_gene: TRBV6-5; d_gene: .; abundance: .; CDR3nt: TGTGCCAGCAGTTCAGGGACTGGAAACACCATATATTTT; CDR3aa: CASSSGTGNTIYF
j_gene: TRBJ1-1; v_gene: TRBV28; d_gene: .; abundance: .; CDR3nt: TGTGCCAGCAGTTTCTTGGACAGAAACACTGAAGCTTTCTTT; CDR3aa: CASSFLDRNTEAFF
j_gene: TRBJ1-2; v_gene: TRBV6-6; d_gene: .; abundance: .; CDR3nt: TGTGCCAGCAGACCTCCTGCCCTACCCTATGGCTACACCTTC; CDR3aa: CASRPPALPYGYTF
j_gene: TRBJ2-1; v_gene: TRBV11-2; d_gene: .; abundance: .; CDR3nt: TGTGCCAGCAGCTTAGGACTGAATGAGCAGTTCTTC; CDR3aa: CASSLGLNEQFF
j_gene: TRBJ2-7; v_gene: TRBV14; d_gene: .; abundance: .; CDR3nt: TGTGCCAGCAGCCAAGAGAGGGACCACAGGGCAGACTACGAGCAGTACTTC; CDR3aa: CASSQERDHRADYEQYF
j_gene: TRBJ2-3; v_gene: TRBV2; d_gene: .; abundance: .; CDR3nt: TGTGCCAGCAGTTACCGCCACGCCCAGATTAGCAAGGATACGCAGTATTTT; CDR3aa: CASSYRHAQISKDTQYF
j_gene: TRBJ1-6; v_gene: TRBV3-1/TRBV3-2; d_gene: .; abundance: few; CDR3nt: TGTGCCAGCAGCCAAGGTCCGGGTAGAAATTCACCCCTCCACTTT; CDR3aa: CASSQGPGRNSPLHF
j_gene: TRBJ1-2; v_gene: TRBV2; d_gene: TRBD1; abundance: .; CDR3nt: TGTGCCAGCAGTGAAGAAACGGGGACAGGGGAATGCTACACCTTC; CDR3aa: CASSEETGTGECYTF
j_gene: TRBJ2-7; v_gene: TRBV11-2; d_gene: TRBD2; abundance: .; CDR3nt: TGTGCCAGCAGGACTCTAGCGGGCGTCTCCTACGAGCAGTACTTC; CDR3aa: CASRTLAGVSYEQYF
j_gene: TRBJ2-7; v_gene: TRBV30; d_gene: .; abundance: .; CDR3nt: TGTGCCTGGAGTTTACTCGGAGGACCGGTGGACGAGCAGTACTTC; CDR3aa: CAWSLLGGPVDEQYF
j_gene: TRBJ1-2; v_gene: TRBV27; d_gene: TRBD1; abundance: .; CDR3nt: TGTGCCAGCAGTCCCCACCGGGACAGGGACTATGGCTACACCTTC; CDR3aa: CASSPHRDRDYGYTF
j_gene: TRBJ2-3; v_gene: TRBV5-1; d_gene: TRBD2; abundance: .; CDR3nt: TGCGCCAGCAGCTTACCTAGCGGTAGCACAGATACGCAGTATTTT; CDR3aa: CASSLPSGSTDTQYF
j_gene: TRBJ1-3; v_gene: TRBV10-3; d_gene: TRBD1; abundance: .; CDR3nt: TGTGCCATCAGGCCAACAAACAACAGGGGGGAAATAACTGGAAACACCATATATTTT; CDR3aa: CAIRPTNNRGEITGNTIYF
j_gene: TRBJ2-3; v_gene: TRBV20-1; d_gene: .; abundance: .; CDR3nt: TGCAGTGCTTCCCTCACAGATACGCAGTATTTT; CDR3aa: CSASLTDTQYF
j_gene: TRBJ1-6; v_gene: TRBV5-4; d_gene: .; abundance: .; CDR3nt: TGTGCCAGCAGCGTCGGGGGGCAGGGAGGCTCACCCCTCCACTTT; CDR3aa: CASSVGGQGGSPLHF
j_gene: TRBJ2-5; v_gene: TRBV4-2; d_gene: TRBD2; abundance: .; CDR3nt: TGTGCCAGCAGCCAAGACCCGACTAGCACACTTCAAGAGACCCAGTACTTC; CDR3aa: CASSQDPTSTLQETQYF
j_gene: TRBJ2-1; v_gene: TRBV9; d_gene: TRBD2; abundance: .; CDR3nt: TGTGCCAGCAGCGACTTTGGTGGACTAGCGGGAGTTGGAGGGCAGTTCTTC; CDR3aa: CASSDFGGLAGVGGQFF
j_gene: TRBJ1-2; v_gene: TRBV6-5; d_gene: TRBD1; abundance: .; CDR3nt: TGTGCCAGCACCCGGACAGGGATTAACTATGGCTACACCTTC; CDR3aa: CASTRTGINYGYTF
j_gene: TRBJ2-2; v_gene: TRBV7-3; d_gene: TRBD2; abundance: few; CDR3nt: TGTGCCAGCAGCTCCCGCCGACTAGCGGGTCTAACAAGCGGGGAGCTGTTTTTT; CDR3aa: CASSSRRLAGLTSGELFF
j_gene: TRBJ2-5; v_gene: TRBV6-1; d_gene: TRBD1; abundance: .; CDR3nt: TGTGCCAGCAGTGAATCGGGACAGTTTCGAGAGACCCAGTACTTC; CDR3aa: CASSESGQFRETQYF
j_gene: TRBJ2-3; v_gene: TRBV18; d_gene: .; abundance: .; CDR3nt: TGTGCCAGCTCACCACGTGAGGGGGTCGGGACGGACACAGATACGCAGTATTTT; CDR3aa: CASSPREGVGTDTDTQYF
j_gene: TRBJ2-2; v_gene: TRBV5-8; d_gene: TRBD1; abundance: .; CDR3nt: TGTGCCAGCAGTACCGGGACAGGGAGCACCGGGGAGCTGTTTTTT; CDR3aa: CASSTGTGSTGELFF
j_gene: TRBJ1-2; v_gene: TRBV4-1; d_gene: .; abundance: .; CDR3nt: TGCGCCAGCAGCCAAGGTCTGGAAAGGTCTAGGCTTTCGAATGGCTACACCTTC; CDR3aa: CASSQGLERSRLSNGYTF
j_gene: TRBJ2-2; v_gene: TRBV4-3; d_gene: TRBD2; abundance: .; CDR3nt: TGCGCCAGCAGCCAAGTAGAGAGACTAGCGGGAGGGTTCGGGGAGCTGTTTTTT; CDR3aa: CASSQVERLAGGFGELFF
j_gene: TRBJ2-1; v_gene: TRBV15; d_gene: .; abundance: .; CDR3nt: TGTGCCACCAGCAGATCTAGCGGACAGCTCGGATACAATGAGCAGTTCTTC; CDR3aa: CATSRSSGQLGYNEQFF
j_gene: TRBJ1-2; v_gene: TRBV6-2/TRBV6-3; d_gene: .; abundance: .; CDR3nt: TGTGCCAGCAGTTACGGAAAGCTAGCTCGTGGCTACACCTTC; CDR3aa: CASSYGKLARGYTF
j_gene: TRBJ2-1; v_gene: TRBV7-6; d_gene: TRBD2; abundance: .; CDR3nt: TGTGCCAGCAGCCAGCCAGGAGCGGGGGGGCGTCTCAATGAGCAGTTCTTC; CDR3aa: CASSQPGAGGRLNEQFF
j_gene: TRBJ2-3; v_gene: TRBV14; d_gene: TRBD1; abundance: .; CDR3nt: TGTGCCAGCAGCCAAGTAGGGGGACCGACAGGGCGTACGCAGTATTTT; CDR3aa: CASSQVGGPTGRTQYF
j_gene: TRBJ2-1; v_gene: TRBV7-9; d_gene: TRBD2; abundance: .; CDR3nt: TGTGCCAGCAGACGCCCGGGACTAGCGGGGGGCAATGAGCAGTTCTTC; CDR3aa: CASRRPGLAGGNEQFF
j_gene: TRBJ1-4; v_gene: TRBV5-1; d_gene: .; abundance: .; CDR3nt: TGCGCCAGCAGCAAGGAGGGAGCTGGTGAAAAACTGTTTTTT; CDR3aa: CASSKEGAGEKLFF
j_gene: TRBJ2-7; v_gene: TRBV4-2; d_gene: TRBD2; abundance: .; CDR3nt: TGTGCCAGCAGGCAGGAACTAGCGGGCACGCCATCCTACGAGCAGTACTTC; CDR3aa: CASRQELAGTPSYEQYF
j_gene: TRBJ2-3; v_gene: TRBV2; d_gene: TRBD2; abundance: once; CDR3nt: TGTGCCAGCGGACGTAGCGGGGGGCAGGGAGATACGCAGTATTTT; CDR3aa: CASGRSGGQGDTQYF
j_gene: TRBJ1-5; v_gene: TRBV19; d_gene: .; abundance: .; CDR3nt: TGTGCCAGTAGTAACGGTATCAATCAGCCCCAGCATTTT; CDR3aa: CASSNGINQPQHF
j_gene: TRBJ2-2; v_gene: TRBV6-4; d_gene: .; abundance: few; CDR3nt: TGTGCCAGCAGTGACGGGACAAACACCGGGGAGCTGTTTTTT; CDR3aa: CASSDGTNTGELFF
j_gene: TRBJ1-5; v_gene: TRBV28; d_gene: TRBD1; abundance: once; CDR3nt: TGTGCCAGCAGTTTGGCCGACAGGGAAGGTCAGCCCCAGCATTTT; CDR3aa: CASSLADREGQPQHF
j_gene: TRBJ1-2; v_gene: TRBV7-2; d_gene: .; abundance: .; CDR3nt: TGTGCCAGCAGCCCAGAGACGGCGACTGGGGGCTACACCTTC; CDR3aa: CASSPETATGGYTF
j_gene: TRBJ2-1; v_gene: TRBV6-5; d_gene: .; abundance: few; CDR3nt: TGTGCCAGCAGTTACTCAGGTGGGAGTTCCTACAATGAGCAGTTCTTC; CDR3aa: CASSYSGGSSYNEQFF
j_gene: TRBJ1-1; v_gene: TRBV6-6; d_gene: .; abundance: .; CDR3nt: TGTGCCAGCAGTACCCGCAGAGGAAAGGCGACTGAAGCTTTCTTT; CDR3aa: CASSTRRGKATEAFF
j_gene: TRBJ2-3; v_gene: TRBV4-3; d_gene: .; abundance: .; CDR3nt: TGCGCCAGCAGCCAAGATTGGAAGAGCGGACATACGCAGTATTTT; CDR3aa: CASSQDWKSGHTQYF
j_gene: TRBJ2-3; v_gene: TRBV9; d_gene: .; abundance: once; CDR3nt: TGTGCCAGCAGCGTAGGGGGGGCGGGGGCCACAGATACGCAGTATTTT; CDR3aa: CASSVGGAGATDTQYF
j_gene: TRBJ1-4; v_gene: TRBV2; d_gene: .; abundance: few; CDR3nt: TGTGCCAGCAGTGAAGCGGACATTAATGAAAAACTGTTTTTT; CDR3aa: CASSEADINEKLFF
j_gene: TRBJ1-2; v_gene: TRBV6-5; d_gene: TRBD1; abundance: .; CDR3nt: TGTGCCTCGTCTGGGACAGGGGGTGAGAACTATGGCTACACCTTC; CDR3aa: CASSGTGGENYGYTF
j_gene: TRBJ2-7; v_gene: TRBV2; d_gene: .; abundance: .; CDR3nt: TGTGCCAGCAGTGGAGATCCAAGCTCCTACGAGCAGTACTTC; CDR3aa: CASSGDPSSYEQYF
j_gene: TRBJ2-1; v_gene: TRBV5-1; d_gene: TRBD1; abundance: .; CDR3nt: TGCGCCAGCGCTTGGGACGGGACAGGGGATTGGAATGAGCAGTTCTTC; CDR3aa: CASAWDGTGDWNEQFF